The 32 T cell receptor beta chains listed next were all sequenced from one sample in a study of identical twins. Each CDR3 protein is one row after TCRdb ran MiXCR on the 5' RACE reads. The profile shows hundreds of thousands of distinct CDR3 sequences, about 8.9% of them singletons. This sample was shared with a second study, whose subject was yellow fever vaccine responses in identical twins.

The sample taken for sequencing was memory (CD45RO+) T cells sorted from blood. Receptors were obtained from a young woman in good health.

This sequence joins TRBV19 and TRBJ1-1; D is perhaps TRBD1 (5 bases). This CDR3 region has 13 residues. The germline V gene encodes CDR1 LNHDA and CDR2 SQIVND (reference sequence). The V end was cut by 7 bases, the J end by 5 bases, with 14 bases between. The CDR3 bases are TGTGCCAGTAAGGTCGGGGCCAGGACTGAAGCTTTCTTT. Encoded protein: CASKVGARTEAFF.

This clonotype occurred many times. The CDR3 nucleotides read TGTGCCATCAGTGCCAGCAACTCCTACAATGAGCAGTTCTTC. Residues: CAISASNSYNEQFF. This chain joins TRBV10-3 and TRBJ2-1; D is uncertain. This CDR3 region has 14 residues. Trimming left V 4 bases short and J 0 bases short, with 7 bases between. Germline V gene data show CDR1 as ENHRY and CDR2 as SYGVKD.

The chain's CDR3 is CAISELAGGPSNNEQFF. Written as DNA, the CDR3 is TGTGCCATCAGTGAACTAGCGGGAGGGCCCTCGAACAATGAGCAGTTCTTC. The chain uses TRBV10-3 and TRBJ2-1; 13 bases are shared with TRBD2. CDR1 ENHRY and CDR2 SYGVKD come from the germline V gene. The CDR3 is made up of 17 amino acids. The V gene end was trimmed by 3 bases and the J gene end by 5 bases; junction bases not matched to a gene: 7.

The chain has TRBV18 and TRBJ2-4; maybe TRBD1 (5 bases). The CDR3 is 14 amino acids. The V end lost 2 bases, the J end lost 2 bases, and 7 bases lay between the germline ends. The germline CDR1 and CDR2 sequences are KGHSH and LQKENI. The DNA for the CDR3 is TGTGCCAGCTCACCAGGGGCGACCAAAAACATTCAGTACTTC. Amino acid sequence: CASSPGATKNIQYF. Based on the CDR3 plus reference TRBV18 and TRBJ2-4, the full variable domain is NAGVMQNPRHLVRRRGQEARLRCSPMKGHSHVYWYRQLPEEGLKFMVYLQKENIIDESGMPKERFSAEFPKEGPSILRIQQVVRGDSAAYFCASSPGATKNIQYFGAGTRLSVL.

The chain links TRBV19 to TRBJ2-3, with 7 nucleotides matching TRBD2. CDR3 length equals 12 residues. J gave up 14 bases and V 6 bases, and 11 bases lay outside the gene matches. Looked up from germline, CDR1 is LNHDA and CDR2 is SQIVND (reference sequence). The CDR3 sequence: CASSSRDYNLYF. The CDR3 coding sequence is TGTGCCAGTAGCTCCCGGGACTATAATTTGTATTTT. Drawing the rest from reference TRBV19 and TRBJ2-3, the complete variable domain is DGGITQSPKYLFRKEGQNVTLSCEQNLNHDAMYWYRQDPGQGLRLIYYSQIVNDFQKGDIAEGYSVSREKKESFPLTVTSAQKNPTAFYLCASSSRDYNLYFGPGTRLTVL.

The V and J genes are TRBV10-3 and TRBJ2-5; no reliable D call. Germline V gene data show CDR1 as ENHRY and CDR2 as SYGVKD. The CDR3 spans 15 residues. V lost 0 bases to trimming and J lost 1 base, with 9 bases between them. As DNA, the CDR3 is TGTGCCATCAGTGAGTCGTGGATAGGCCAAGAGACCCAGTACTTC. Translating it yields CAISESWIGQETQYF.

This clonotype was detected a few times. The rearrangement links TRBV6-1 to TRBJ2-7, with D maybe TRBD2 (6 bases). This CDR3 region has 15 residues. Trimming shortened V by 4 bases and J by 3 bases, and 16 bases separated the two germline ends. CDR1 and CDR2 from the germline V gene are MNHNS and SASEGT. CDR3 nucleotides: TGTGCCAGCAGTGGAGGGTCTGGGGGGTTCTACGAGCAGTACTTC. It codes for CASSGGSGGFYEQYF.

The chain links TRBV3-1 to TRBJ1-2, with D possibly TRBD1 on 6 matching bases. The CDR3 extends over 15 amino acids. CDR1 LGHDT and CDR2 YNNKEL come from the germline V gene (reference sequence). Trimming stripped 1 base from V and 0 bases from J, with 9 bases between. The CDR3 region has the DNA TGTGCCAGCAGCCAAGCGGGACAAACTAACTATGGCTACACCTTC. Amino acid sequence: CASSQAGQTNYGYTF.

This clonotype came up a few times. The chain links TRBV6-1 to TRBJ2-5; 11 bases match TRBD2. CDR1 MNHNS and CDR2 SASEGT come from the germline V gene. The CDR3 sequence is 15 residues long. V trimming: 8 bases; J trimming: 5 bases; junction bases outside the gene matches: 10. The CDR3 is CASQKLAGGQETQYF. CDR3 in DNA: TGTGCCAGCCAAAAGCTAGCGGGGGGACAGGAGACCCAGTACTTC.

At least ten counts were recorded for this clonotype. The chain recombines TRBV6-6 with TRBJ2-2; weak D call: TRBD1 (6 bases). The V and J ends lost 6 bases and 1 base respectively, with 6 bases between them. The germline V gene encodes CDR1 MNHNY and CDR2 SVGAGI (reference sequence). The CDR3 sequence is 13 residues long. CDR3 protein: CASRQGNTGELFF. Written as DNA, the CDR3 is TGTGCCAGCAGACAGGGGAACACCGGGGAGCTGTTTTTT.

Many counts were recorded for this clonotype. The CDR3 spells CASSLGLYRGFSTDTQYF. Here the CDR3 DNA reads TGTGCCAGCAGCTTGGGCCTGTACCGGGGCTTTAGCACAGATACGCAGTATTTT. V and J are TRBV5-5 and TRBJ2-3; tentatively, D is TRBD1 or TRBD2 (5 bases each). Germline V gene sequence: CDR1 SGHKS, CDR2 YYEKEE (reference sequence). The V gene lost 0 bases and the J gene lost 0 bases, with 17 bases spanning the gap. The CDR3 extends over 18 amino acids.

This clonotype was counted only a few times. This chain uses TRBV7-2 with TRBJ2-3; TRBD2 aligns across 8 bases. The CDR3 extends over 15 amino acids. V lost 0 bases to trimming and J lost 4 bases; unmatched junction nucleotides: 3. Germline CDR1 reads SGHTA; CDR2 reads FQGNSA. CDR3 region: CASSLAAGGADTQYF. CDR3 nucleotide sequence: TGTGCCAGCAGCTTAGCGGCGGGGGGAGCAGATACGCAGTATTTT. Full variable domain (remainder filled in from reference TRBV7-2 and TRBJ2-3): GAGVSQSPSNKVTEKGKDVELRCDPISGHTALYWYRQSLGQGLEFLIYFQGNSAPDKSGLPSDRFSAERTGGSVSTLTIQRTQQEDSAVYLCASSLAAGGADTQYFGPGTRLTVL.

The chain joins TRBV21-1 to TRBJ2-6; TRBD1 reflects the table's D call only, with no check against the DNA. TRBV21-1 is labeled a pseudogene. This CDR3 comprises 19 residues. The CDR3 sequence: CASSTGTGPARPGANVLTF. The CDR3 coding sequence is TGTGCCAGCAGCACCGGAACAGGGCCCGCGCGCCCTGGGGCCAACGTCCTGACTTTC.

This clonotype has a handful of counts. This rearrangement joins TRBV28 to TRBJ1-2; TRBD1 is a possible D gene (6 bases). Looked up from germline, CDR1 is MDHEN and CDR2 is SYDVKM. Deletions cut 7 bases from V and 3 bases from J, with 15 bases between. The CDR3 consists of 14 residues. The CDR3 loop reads CASTILTGYYGYTF. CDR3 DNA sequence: TGTGCCAGCACCATTCTAACAGGGTACTATGGCTACACCTTC.

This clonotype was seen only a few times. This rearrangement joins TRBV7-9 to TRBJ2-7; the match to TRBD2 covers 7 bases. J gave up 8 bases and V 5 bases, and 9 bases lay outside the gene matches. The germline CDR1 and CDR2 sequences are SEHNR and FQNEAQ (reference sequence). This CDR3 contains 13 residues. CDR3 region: CASSTTSVEQQYF. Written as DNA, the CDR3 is TGTGCCAGCAGCACAACTAGCGTCGAGCAGCAGTACTTC.

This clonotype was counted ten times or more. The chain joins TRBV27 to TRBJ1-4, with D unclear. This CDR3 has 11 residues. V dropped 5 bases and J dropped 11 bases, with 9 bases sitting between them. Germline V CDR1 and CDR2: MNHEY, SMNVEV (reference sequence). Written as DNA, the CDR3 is TGTGCCAGCAGTGAGGCTGGCAAACTGTTTTTT. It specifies CASSEAGKLFF.

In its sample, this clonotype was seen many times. CDR3 protein: CATRRMETQYF. The CDR3, as DNA: TGTGCCACCAGGCGGATGGAGACCCAGTACTTC. This chain links TRBV15 with TRBJ2-5; D is ambiguous. CDR1 is LNHNV and CDR2 is YYDKDF in the germline V gene (reference sequence). Trimming cost V 6 bases and J 5 bases, with 7 bases left between them. The CDR3 runs 11 residues.

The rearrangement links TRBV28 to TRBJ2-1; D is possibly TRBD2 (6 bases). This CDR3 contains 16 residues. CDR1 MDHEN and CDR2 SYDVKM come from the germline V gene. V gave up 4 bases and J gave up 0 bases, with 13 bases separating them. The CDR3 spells CASSSIAANSYNEQFF. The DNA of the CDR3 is TGTGCCAGCAGTTCTATAGCGGCTAACTCCTACAATGAGCAGTTCTTC.

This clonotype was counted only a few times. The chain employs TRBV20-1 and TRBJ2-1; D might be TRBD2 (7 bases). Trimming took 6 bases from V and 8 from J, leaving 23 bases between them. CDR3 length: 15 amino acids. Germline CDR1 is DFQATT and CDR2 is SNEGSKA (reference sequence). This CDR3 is CSASPGRGPTHEQFF. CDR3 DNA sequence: TGCAGTGCCAGCCCGGGGCGGGGGCCCACACATGAGCAGTTCTTC.

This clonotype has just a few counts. The CDR3 spells CASSYRDNEQFF. In DNA, the CDR3 is TGTGCCAGCAGTTACAGGGACAATGAGCAGTTCTTC. This sequence joins TRBV6-5 and TRBJ2-1; D remains ambiguous. Trimming cost V 2 bases and J 5 bases, with 4 bases left between them. The CDR3 spans 12 residues. Germline V gene lookup returns CDR1 MNHEY and CDR2 SVGAGI.

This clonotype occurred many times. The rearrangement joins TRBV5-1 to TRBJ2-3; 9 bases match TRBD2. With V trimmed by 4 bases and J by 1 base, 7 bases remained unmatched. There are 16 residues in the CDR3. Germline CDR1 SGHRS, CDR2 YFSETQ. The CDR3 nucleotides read TGCGCCAGCAGCGGGAAGACTAGCGGTGGCACAGATACGCAGTATTTT. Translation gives CASSGKTSGGTDTQYF.

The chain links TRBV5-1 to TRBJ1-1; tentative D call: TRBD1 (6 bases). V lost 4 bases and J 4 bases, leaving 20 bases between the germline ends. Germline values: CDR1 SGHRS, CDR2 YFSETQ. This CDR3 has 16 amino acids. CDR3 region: CASSTIGGLDGTEAFF. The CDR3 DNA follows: TGCGCCAGCAGCACAATCGGGGGCTTGGATGGCACTGAAGCTTTCTTT.

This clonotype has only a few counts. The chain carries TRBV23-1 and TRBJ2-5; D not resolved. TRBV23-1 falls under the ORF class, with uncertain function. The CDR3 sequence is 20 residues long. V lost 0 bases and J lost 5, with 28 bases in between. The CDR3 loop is CASSQSRIGPISNDRETQYF. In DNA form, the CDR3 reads TGCGCCAGCAGTCAATCGAGGATAGGGCCGATTTCTAACGATCGGGAGACCCAGTACTTC.

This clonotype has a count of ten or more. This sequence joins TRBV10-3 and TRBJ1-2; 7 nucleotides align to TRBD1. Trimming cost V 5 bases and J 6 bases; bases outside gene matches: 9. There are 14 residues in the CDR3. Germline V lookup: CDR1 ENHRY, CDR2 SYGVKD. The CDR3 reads CAISIFTGDHGYTF. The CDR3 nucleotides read TGTGCCATCAGTATCTTCACAGGGGACCATGGCTACACCTTC.

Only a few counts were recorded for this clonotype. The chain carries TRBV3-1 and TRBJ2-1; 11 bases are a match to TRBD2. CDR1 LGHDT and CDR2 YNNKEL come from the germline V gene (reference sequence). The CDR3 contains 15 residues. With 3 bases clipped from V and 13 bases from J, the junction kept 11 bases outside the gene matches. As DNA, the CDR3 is TGTGCCAGCAGCCACCAACGACTAGCGGGATACATCCAGTTCTTC. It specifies CASSHQRLAGYIQFF.

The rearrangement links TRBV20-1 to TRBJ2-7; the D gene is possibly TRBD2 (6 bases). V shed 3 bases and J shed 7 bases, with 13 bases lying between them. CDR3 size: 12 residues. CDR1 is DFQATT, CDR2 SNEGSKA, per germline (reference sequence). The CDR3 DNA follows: TGCAGTGCTAGTGGCCAGCGGGCTGAGCAGTACGTC. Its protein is CSASGQRAEQYV.

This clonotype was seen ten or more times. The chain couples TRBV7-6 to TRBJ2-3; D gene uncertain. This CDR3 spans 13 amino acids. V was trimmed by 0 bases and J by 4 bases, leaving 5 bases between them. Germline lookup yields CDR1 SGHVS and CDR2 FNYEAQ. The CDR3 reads CASSLALADTQYF. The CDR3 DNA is TGTGCCAGCAGCTTAGCGCTTGCAGATACGCAGTATTTT.

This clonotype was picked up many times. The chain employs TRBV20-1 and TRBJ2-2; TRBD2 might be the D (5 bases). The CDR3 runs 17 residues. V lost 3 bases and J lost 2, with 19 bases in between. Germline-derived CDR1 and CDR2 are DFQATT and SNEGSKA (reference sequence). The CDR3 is CSASNRGPRRNTGELFF. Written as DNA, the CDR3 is TGCAGTGCTAGCAATCGAGGGCCTCGCAGAAACACCGGGGAGCTGTTTTTT.

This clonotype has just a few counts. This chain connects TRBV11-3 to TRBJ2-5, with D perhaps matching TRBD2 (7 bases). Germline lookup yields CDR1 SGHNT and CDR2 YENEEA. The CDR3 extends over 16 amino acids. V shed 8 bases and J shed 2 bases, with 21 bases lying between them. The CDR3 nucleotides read TGTGCCAGCTTTCCTCGGGGGGCCGGTCGGCAAGAGACCCAGTACTTC. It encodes CASFPRGAGRQETQYF.

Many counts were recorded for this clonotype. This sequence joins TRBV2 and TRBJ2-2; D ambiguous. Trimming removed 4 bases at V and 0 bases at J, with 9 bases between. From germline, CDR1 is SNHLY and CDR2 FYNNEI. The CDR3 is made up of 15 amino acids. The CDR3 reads CASSGEFSNTGELFF. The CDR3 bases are TGTGCCAGCAGTGGAGAGTTTTCGAACACCGGGGAGCTGTTTTTT.

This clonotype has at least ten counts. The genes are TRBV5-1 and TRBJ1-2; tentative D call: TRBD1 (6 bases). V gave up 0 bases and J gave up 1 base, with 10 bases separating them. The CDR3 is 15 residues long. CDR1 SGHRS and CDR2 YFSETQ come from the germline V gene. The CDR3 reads CASSLDGQLNYGYTF. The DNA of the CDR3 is TGCGCCAGCAGCTTGGATGGACAGCTTAACTATGGCTACACCTTC.

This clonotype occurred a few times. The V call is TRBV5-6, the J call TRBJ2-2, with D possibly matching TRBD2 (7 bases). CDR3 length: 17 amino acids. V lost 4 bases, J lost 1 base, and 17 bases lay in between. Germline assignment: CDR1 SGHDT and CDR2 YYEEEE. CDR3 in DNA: TGTGCCAGCAGCCCCTTAGGGGGGGCTGGGAACACCGGGGAGCTGTTTTTT. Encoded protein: CASSPLGGAGNTGELFF.